This TCR beta chain was identified during a study of blood T cell repertoires in COVID-19. In the study overall: The United States, Italy and Spain supplied acute and convalescent COVID-19 samples. T cells, B-cell-depleted T cells, or PBMCs supplied cDNA or gDNA.

Original handling: How many nucleated cells were present was estimated from reference gene primer amplification. Method: immunoSEQ multiplex PCR; TCRdb's copy keeps in-frame clones and lacks some. D and trimming were read from the DNA, whereas the V and J calls and clone size are those reported in that table. The sample includes tens of thousands of clones, more than 80% seen only once; the top ten take roughly 1.4%. This receptor was taken from a man aged 55 to 69 with acute or convalescent COVID-19. The sequenced sample was peripheral blood.

The CDR3 is CASSLVLAGVGDTQYF. The CDR3 DNA follows: TGTGCCAGCAGCTTAGTACTAGCGGGAGTTGGGGATACGCAGTATTTT. V usage is TRBV11-3 and J usage is TRBJ2-3; 11 bases align to TRBD2. This CDR3 has 16 residues. The V gene end was trimmed by 1 base and the J gene end by 6 bases; junction bases not matched to a gene: 6. CDR1 SGHNT and CDR2 YENEEA come from the germline V gene.